The 20 T cell receptor beta chains below all came from one sample that was sequenced in a study of human T cells and chemical hapten exposure (dated by TCRdb to the early 2020s). The library was obtained by RACE. The sequencer was a NextSeq 500. TCRdb took the public reads, trimmed them with fastp at Q25, ran MiXCR for clone calling and kept in-frame beta chains. When rows share a CDR3 protein, they turn into one entry using the most common DNA and genes. The sample table records just over 80,000 distinct CDR3 sequences; about 11% of these occur just once. Around 4% of the sample comes from the top ten. The time point label, read with the paper, signifies: patch test 1, 2 weeks after DPC sensitization. The treatment or condition label, as the study defines it: therapeutic diphenylcyclopropenone sensitization with weekly scalp DPC. The sequences come from whole blood, collected in connection with sensitization to the hapten diphenylcyclopropenone (DPC). Receptors were obtained from a woman aged 50 to 60 with alopecia areata. Some clones in this sample may be carry-over from other donors' samples.

Ten or more counts support this clonotype. The chain links TRBV20-1 to TRBJ1-2, with D possibly TRBD1 on 5 matching bases. V gave up 1 base and J gave up 4 bases, with 19 bases separating them. Germline V gene data show CDR1 as DFQATT and CDR2 as SNEGSKA (reference sequence). This CDR3 contains 16 residues. The CDR3 reads CSARAPGQGGSYGYTF. In DNA, the CDR3 is TGCAGTGCTAGAGCCCCGGGGCAGGGAGGAAGCTATGGCTACACCTTC.

This clonotype occurred a few times. The genes are TRBV28 and TRBJ2-5; D possibly corresponds to TRBD1 (6 bases). The CDR3 contains 15 residues. Germline V lookup: CDR1 MDHEN, CDR2 SYDVKM. The V gene lost 3 bases and the J gene lost 4 bases, with 15 bases spanning the gap. CDR3 coding DNA: TGTGCCAGCAGTTTGCGATCAGGGGTTGGAGAGACCCAGTACTTC. Its protein is CASSLRSGVGETQYF. The whole variable domain, filled in from reference TRBV28 and TRBJ2-5, reads DVKVTQSSRYLVKRTGEKVFLECVQDMDHENMFWYRQDPGLGLRLIYFSYDVKMKEKGDIPEGYSVSREKKERFSLILESASTNQTSMYLCASSLRSGVGETQYFGPGTRLLVL.

The rearrangement links TRBV25-1 to TRBJ1-2, with D possibly being TRBD1 (5 bases). Germline V lookup: CDR1 MGHDK, CDR2 SYGVNS. Trimming pared 3 bases from V and 8 bases from J, leaving 19 bases between. The CDR3 length is 15 residues. CDR3 nucleotide sequence: TGTGCCAGCAGTGACAGGGAAGGGTTCAGGAGCGGCTACACCTTC. It encodes CASSDREGFRSGYTF.

This clonotype was counted many times. Here the CDR3 DNA reads TGTGCCAGCAGTCGAACCCCGGGACAGGGGGCTTTTGGCTACACCTTC. Translation: CASSRTPGQGAFGYTF. The chain couples TRBV4-2 to TRBJ1-2; 12 nucleotides agree with TRBD1. V lost 6 bases, J lost 7 bases, and 12 bases stayed unmatched. The CDR3 runs 16 residues. CDR1 is LGHNA, CDR2 YNFKEQ, per germline.

V gene TRBV7-3 combines with J gene TRBJ2-1, with TRBD1 identical over 9 bases. The CDR3 loop spans 16 amino acids. Germline lookup yields CDR1 SGHTA and CDR2 FQGTGA. V dropped 5 bases and J dropped 8; count of bases not matched to a gene: 13. The DNA for the CDR3 is TGTGCCAGCAGCACTAAAGGGACAGGGAAGCTAGATGAGCAGTTCTTC. Encoded protein: CASSTKGTGKLDEQFF.

V gene TRBV7-2 combines with J gene TRBJ1-2; the D is unclear. This CDR3 comprises 14 residues. Trimming took 1 base from V and 4 from J, leaving 10 bases between them. Germline CDR1 is SGHTA and CDR2 is FQGNSA. DNA for the CDR3: TGTGCCAGCAGCTTAGTTAGCACAGCCTATGGCTACACCTTC. This gives the protein CASSLVSTAYGYTF.

This clonotype was counted at least ten times. This chain joins TRBV29-1 and TRBJ1-2, with D uncertain. Germline V gene lookup returns CDR1 SQVTM and CDR2 ANQGSEA. The CDR3 totals 13 residues. Trimming left V 6 bases short and J 2 bases short, with 13 bases between. The chain's CDR3 is CSVGRAGNYGYTF. The CDR3 DNA reads TGCAGCGTAGGGAGGGCAGGAAACTATGGCTACACCTTC. Looking up the rest from reference TRBV29-1 and TRBJ1-2 gives the full variable domain: SAVISQKPSRDICQRGTSLTIQCQVDSQVTMMFWYRQQPGQSLTLIATANQGSEATYESGFVIDKFPISRPNLTFSTLTVSNMSPEDSSIYLCSVGRAGNYGYTFGSGTRLTVV.

This clonotype was recorded many times. The gene calls are TRBV7-9 and TRBJ2-5; TRBD1 aligns across 8 bases. The CDR3 is made up of 15 amino acids. Germline V gives CDR1 SEHNR, CDR2 FQNEAQ (reference sequence). V shed 5 bases, J shed 5 bases, and the junction held 10 bases outside the gene matches. In DNA, the CDR3 is TGTGCCAGCAGCGCGCGGACAGGGACCGGCGAGACCCAGTACTTC. Translating it yields CASSARTGTGETQYF.

There are a few counts of this clonotype. V and J are TRBV4-3 and TRBJ2-3; maybe TRBD1 (5 bases). The germline gives CDR1 LGHNA, CDR2 YSLEER. The CDR3 runs 17 residues. The V gene lost 0 bases and the J gene lost 1 base, with 14 bases spanning the gap. CDR3: CASSQDFRASRTDTQYF. Here the CDR3 DNA reads TGCGCCAGCAGCCAAGATTTCAGGGCCTCTCGCACAGATACGCAGTATTTT.

A few counts support this clonotype. This chain connects TRBV11-2 to TRBJ1-6, with D possibly matching TRBD1 (5 bases). This CDR3 is built from 15 residues. The ends were cut back, 6 bases at V and 9 bases at J, with 18 bases in the middle. Per the germline V gene, CDR1 is SGHAT and CDR2 is FQNNGV. DNA of the CDR3: TGTGCCAGCAGACATACGGGACTAAAGACTTCACCCCTCCACTTT. Protein: CASRHTGLKTSPLHF.

In its sample, this clonotype was seen many times. The chain has TRBV18 and TRBJ1-4; D perhaps matches TRBD1 (6 bases). Germline V gene sequence: CDR1 KGHSH, CDR2 LQKENI. The CDR3 consists of 16 residues. Between the trimmed V and J ends, which lost 3 bases and 0 bases, there was a span of 11 bases. CDR3 residues: CASSPTGDATNEKLFF. CDR3 bases: TGTGCCAGCTCACCGACAGGCGACGCAACTAATGAAAAACTGTTTTTT.

In its sample, this clonotype was seen a few times. The chain is built from TRBV7-9 and TRBJ1-2; 9 nucleotides agree with TRBD1. Germline values: CDR1 SEHNR, CDR2 FQNEAQ (reference sequence). This CDR3 has 15 residues. With 0 bases clipped from V and 2 bases from J, the junction kept 1 base outside the gene matches. The CDR3 sequence: CASSLAGTGNYGYTF. DNA for the CDR3: TGTGCCAGCAGCTTAGCGGGGACAGGGAACTATGGCTACACCTTC.

This sequence joins TRBV12-3 or TRBV12-4 and TRBJ2-2, with 7 bases aligning to TRBD2. This CDR3 has 17 amino acids. The junction had 9 bases not matched to a gene; V was cut back by 1 base and J by 4 bases. CDR3 nucleotides: TGTGCCAGCAGTTTAGTTTTGCGGCGGGAGAGCACCGGGGAGCTGTTTTTT. Its translation is CASSLVLRRESTGELFF.

This clonotype was seen ten or more times. The chain combines TRBV30 with TRBJ1-3; D unresolved. CDR3 length: 14 amino acids. CDR1 is GTSNPN, CDR2 SVGIG, per germline (reference sequence). V was trimmed by 4 bases and J by 0 bases, leaving 10 bases between them. The CDR3 region is CAWMVTNSGNTIYF. Written as DNA, the CDR3 is TGTGCCTGGATGGTAACTAACTCTGGAAACACCATATATTTT.

This clonotype has at least ten counts. The rearrangement joins TRBV6-6 to TRBJ1-1, with D possibly matching TRBD1 (5 bases). The ends were cut back, 5 bases at V and 9 bases at J, with 16 bases in the middle. Germline-derived CDR1 and CDR2 are MNHNY and SVGAGI (reference sequence). The CDR3 is 13 amino acids. The CDR3 bases are TGTGCCAGCAGTCCCACCAGGGATCGTCAAGCTTTCTTT. Its translation is CASSPTRDRQAFF.

This clonotype was detected a few times. The rearrangement uses TRBV2 and TRBJ1-5, with TRBD1 as a possible D gene (5 bases). The CDR3 totals 14 residues. V lost 4 bases, J lost 0 bases, and 7 bases lay in between. Germline CDR1 and CDR2: SNHLY and FYNNEI. CDR3 residues: CASSVGTSNQPQHF. The CDR3 DNA is TGTGCCAGCAGTGTGGGGACTAGCAATCAGCCCCAGCATTTT.

The chain joins TRBV7-2 to TRBJ1-3; D remains ambiguous. CDR3 size: 16 residues. Germline CDR1 and CDR2: SGHTA and FQGNSA. V lost 3 bases and J 1 base, leaving 13 bases between the germline ends. CDR3 amino acids: CASSLGPTGSGNTIYF. CDR3 bases: TGTGCCAGCAGCTTGGGCCCCACGGGTTCTGGAAACACCATATATTTT.

Only a few counts were recorded for this clonotype. The chain recombines TRBV2 with TRBJ2-7; D could derive from TRBD1 or TRBD2 (5 bases each). CDR1 and CDR2 (germline): SNHLY, FYNNEI. With 7 bases removed from V and 5 bases from J, the gap between germline ends came to 12 bases. This CDR3 comprises 12 residues. The CDR3 protein is CASILRGDEQYF. The DNA of the CDR3 is TGTGCCAGCATCTTAAGAGGGGACGAGCAGTACTTC.

This clonotype appeared many times. CDR3 protein: CASRGSTDTQYF. The CDR3 DNA reads TGTGCCAGCAGGGGTAGCACAGATACGCAGTATTTT. V and J are TRBV11-2 and TRBJ2-3; D unclear. The CDR3 sequence is 12 residues long. Looked up from germline, CDR1 is SGHAT and CDR2 is FQNNGV. Between the trimmed V and J ends, which lost 6 bases and 0 bases, there was a span of 4 bases. The variable domain in full, with the rest retrieved from reference TRBV11-2 and TRBJ2-3, is EAGVAQSPRYKIIEKRQSVAFWCNPISGHATLYWYQQILGQGPKLLIQFQNNGVVDDSQLPKDRFSAERLKGVDSTLKIQPAKLEDSAVYLCASRGSTDTQYFGPGTRLTVL.

In this sample, this clonotype turned up a few times. This chain links TRBV12-3 or TRBV12-4 with TRBJ1-1; 8 bases agree with TRBD1. CDR3 length equals 15 residues. Germline trimming cut 6 bases from V and 5 bases from J; bases unmatched to any gene: 11. For the CDR3, the DNA is TGTGCCAGCAGCCGTCGACAGGGGCGCACTACTGAAGCTTTCTTT. It is translated as CASSRRQGRTTEAFF.